Below, 2 T cell receptor beta chains from the same sample are listed, as sequenced in a study of control samples from healthy donors and cancer patients. The table came from immunoSEQ multiplex PCR; TCRdb's copy has only in-frame clones and leaves some out. The table records around 70,000 clones, nearly 85% of them present only once. The material sequenced was blood. The receptors shown here come from a man aged 55 to 70 in good health.

The CDR3 sequence is CASSPTSGTRSYEQYF. CDR3 in DNA: TGTGCCAGCAGTCCAACATCCGGGACTAGGTCCTACGAGCAGTACTTC. V gene TRBV6-6 combines with J gene TRBJ2-7; TRBD2 aligns across 8 bases. After removal of 5 bases from V and 1 base from J, the junction contained 10 bases not matched to a gene. Per germline, CDR1 MNHNY and CDR2 SVGAGI (reference sequence). The CDR3 has 16 residues.

The genes are TRBV7-3 and TRBJ1-1; D is unclear. The CDR3 spans 15 residues. CDR1 is SGHTA, CDR2 FQGTGA, per germline. Trimming removed 5 bases from V and 3 bases from J, with 16 bases in between. The DNA for the CDR3 is TGTGCCAGCAGCGATGGGCAGGTTCCTTACACTGAAGCTTTCTTT. It specifies CASSDGQVPYTEAFF.